This T cell receptor beta chain was identified during a study of identifying expanded T cells in peripheral blood (dated by TCRdb to about 2019). With respect to the entire study: Technical replicates were generated by sequencing separate aliquots of the same genomic DNA pool, and four replicates were compared pairwise. Beyond this particular receptor, the publication reports: Across all healthy-donor time intervals, the beta-binomial model significantly cut both the number of clones called differentially abundant and the false-positive rate. About 1.1 differentially abundant clones were flagged by the binomial model between technical replicates, whereas about 15 and 18 were flagged over roughly two weeks and four weeks, respectively. The authors expected that over much longer intervals, such as months to years, biological variance in healthy repertoires might increase even further. Variance in clone template counts between approximately two-week samples significantly increased with total template count across all healthy donors.

The immunoSEQ Assay, which relies on bias-controlled multiplex PCR amplification of genomic DNA, was used to profile TCRbeta CDR3 regions. The source study handled its data this way. To quantify the absolute abundance of each unique TCRbeta CDR3 region, the sequences were collapsed and filtered. Differential abundance was assessed using a binomial (Fisher-equivalent) model and a beta-binomial model in which time-dependent variance fitted from healthy donors was added. Clones with fewer than 5 combined templates were removed, and differential abundance was called for clones with a Benjamini-Hochberg FDR below 0.01. Using the form v = (b*log(k)+a)^2, the beta-binomial variance was modeled as a function of the total template count across the two samples. In its TCRdb copy, this immuneACCESS table keeps in-frame sequences only and misses some clones. Where compared with another copy, unresolved V genes explain less than half of these, and the others have no known cause. V and J calls and clone size come straight from that table; D and trimming were deduced from the DNA. The sample table holds 100,000 to 150,000 clones, of which around 84% were seen once. The ten largest clones represent about 3.1% of the sample.

Concerning this clone: The antigen this receptor binds is unknown. Base quality data are lacking; no much larger clone is found one base away.

V ends up 4 bases short and J 1 base short, with an unmatched junction base count of 13. Taken from cysteine to phenylalanine, the CDR3 has 19 residues. Left in the record is the CDR3 DNA by itself, 57 bases read in frame from the first base. Based on the germline V gene, the CDR1 and CDR2 sequences are SGHTS and YDEGEE. During the collection period, no immune events, such as infections, were documented for the healthy donors. To calibrate time-dependent variance in a beta-binomial model of T-cell clone differential abundance, blood repertoires from healthy donors were used as a training cohort. The training cohort was composed of some ten healthy donors, 3 female and 7 male. The donors were between roughly 25 and 64 years old, with an average age of approximately 47 years. Whole blood was collected from each healthy donor at three time points spaced approximately 2 weeks apart and obtained from a commercial supplier. For immunosequencing, genomic DNA was extracted from unsorted whole blood.

Sequencing used blood. The chain joins TRBV5-8 to TRBJ2-3, and 12 bases in between align with TRBD2. This receptor was obtained from a person between 18 and 75 years old in good health. The base sequence is TGTGCCAGCAGCCTCGGGGGAACTAGCGGGGGGACTCGCACAGATACGCAGTATTTT. Translated, it reads CASSLGGTSGGTRTDTQYF.